A selection of T cell receptor beta chains follows, all from one sample in a study of beta chain features in type 1 diabetes. Assay used: immunoSEQ multiplex PCR; TCRdb lists only in-frame clones, some missing. The table has fewer than 500,000 clones, approximately 15% seen once. The sequenced sample was naive CD4+ T cells from blood. All receptors derive from a man in his thirties or forties in good health. CDR3s include the opening cysteine and the closing phenylalanine or tryptophan. The order of the fields is V gene, D gene, J gene, clone size, CDR3 protein, CDR3 DNA. A D gene is named only where the DNA matches it firmly. The size of a clone is reported for some rows only, either as once, few or many, or as a class for expanded clones.

V: TRBV29-1; D: .; J: TRBJ1-2; size: .; CDR3: CSVGSTYGYTF; DNA: TGCAGCGTTGGTTCCACCTATGGCTACACCTTC
V: TRBV7-9; D: TRBD1; J: TRBJ1-5; size: once; CDR3: CASSLSSGGGNQPQHF; DNA: TGTGCCAGCAGCTTATCCTCAGGGGGGGGCAATCAGCCCCAGCATTTT
V: TRBV27; D: .; J: TRBJ1-5; size: .; CDR3: CASRRTMDQPQHF; DNA: TGTGCCAGCCGCAGGACAATGGATCAGCCCCAGCATTTT
V: TRBV25-1; D: .; J: TRBJ2-3; size: .; CDR3: CASRGRTITSTDTQYF; DNA: TGTGCCTCCCGTGGGCGAACAATAACTAGCACAGATACGCAGTATTTT
V: TRBV20-1; D: .; J: TRBJ1-4; size: few; CDR3: CSALTDEKLFF; DNA: TGCAGTGCCCTCACTGATGAAAAACTGTTTTTT
V: TRBV28; D: .; J: TRBJ1-2; size: once; CDR3: CASSLAYGYTF; DNA: TGTGCCAGCAGTTTGGCCTATGGCTACACCTTC
V: TRBV7-2; D: TRBD2; J: TRBJ2-5; size: .; CDR3: CASSLVAGEWETQYF; DNA: TGTGCCAGCAGCTTAGTAGCGGGAGAATGGGAGACCCAGTACTTC
V: TRBV28; D: .; J: TRBJ1-2; size: .; CDR3: CASTSTTNYGYTF; DNA: TGTGCCAGCACCTCTACAACTAACTATGGCTACACCTTC
V: TRBV13; D: TRBD2; J: TRBJ2-5; size: few; CDR3: CASSSPGLAGETQYF; DNA: TGTGCCAGCAGCTCCCCCGGACTAGCGGGAGAGACCCAGTACTTC
V: TRBV25-1; D: .; J: TRBJ1-1; size: .; CDR3: CASSGIDRNTEAFF; DNA: TGTGCCAGCAGTGGCATAGATAGGAACACTGAAGCTTTCTTT
V: TRBV7-2; D: TRBD1; J: TRBJ2-6; size: few; CDR3: CASSPGTGHSGANVLTF; DNA: TGTGCCAGCAGCCCGGGGACAGGTCACTCTGGGGCCAACGTCCTGACTTTC
V: TRBV7-9; D: .; J: TRBJ2-1; size: .; CDR3: CASSRPIEQFF; DNA: TGTGCCAGCAGCCGACCCATCGAGCAGTTCTTC
V: TRBV7-2; D: .; J: TRBJ1-6; size: few; CDR3: CASSLDRVAPLHF; DNA: TGTGCCAGCAGCTTAGACAGGGTGGCACCCCTCCACTTT
V: TRBV11-2; D: .; J: TRBJ2-2; size: .; CDR3: CASSLDRVVGELFF; DNA: TGTGCCAGCAGCTTAGACCGCGTCGTCGGGGAGCTGTTTTTT
V: TRBV20-1; D: .; J: TRBJ1-1; size: few; CDR3: CSASDLSLPIF; DNA: TGCAGTGCTAGCGATCTAAGCCTCCCGATATTT
V: TRBV5-4; D: .; J: TRBJ2-5; size: few; CDR3: CASSDGTPPGETQYF; DNA: TGTGCCAGCAGCGATGGGACACCTCCGGGGGAGACCCAGTACTTC
V: TRBV29-1; D: .; J: TRBJ2-2; size: .; CDR3: CSVSGFFGELFF; DNA: TGCAGCGTTTCGGGGTTTTTTGGGGAGCTGTTTTTT
V: TRBV9; D: .; J: TRBJ2-5; size: .; CDR3: CASSVPRGGKETQYF; DNA: TGTGCCAGCAGCGTACCTCGTGGAGGAAAAGAGACCCAGTACTTC
V: TRBV29-1; D: .; J: TRBJ2-5; size: few; CDR3: CSVVLGVRLGTQYF; DNA: TGCAGCGTTGTTTTAGGAGTCCGTCTGGGGACCCAGTACTTC
V: TRBV2; D: .; J: TRBJ2-3; size: few; CDR3: CASSVRYTQYF; DNA: TGTGCCAGCAGTGTTAGGTATACGCAGTATTTT
V: TRBV30; D: .; J: TRBJ1-1; size: .; CDR3: CALHPRRVITEAFF; DNA: TGTGCCCTACATCCTAGGCGGGTTATCACTGAAGCTTTCTTT
V: TRBV7-9; D: .; J: TRBJ1-1; size: .; CDR3: CASSFAVNTEAFF; DNA: TGTGCCAGCAGCTTCGCAGTGAACACTGAAGCTTTCTTT
V: TRBV27; D: .; J: TRBJ1-2; size: .; CDR3: CASSLFGSTNYGYTF; DNA: TGTGCCAGCAGTTTATTTGGCAGTACTAACTATGGCTACACCTTC
V: TRBV2; D: .; J: TRBJ1-2; size: .; CDR3: CASSKGQPYNYGYTF; DNA: TGTGCCAGCAGTAAAGGACAGCCTTATAACTATGGCTACACCTTC
V: TRBV9; D: TRBD2; J: TRBJ2-3; size: .; CDR3: CASSVTSGKATDTQYF; DNA: TGTGCCAGCAGCGTGACCAGCGGGAAAGCCACAGATACGCAGTATTTT
V: TRBV18; D: .; J: TRBJ2-7; size: .; CDR3: CASSRAGEHEQYF; DNA: TGTGCCAGCTCACGGGCAGGGGAACACGAGCAGTACTTC
V: TRBV19; D: .; J: TRBJ2-1; size: few; CDR3: CASTVRNNEQFF; DNA: TGTGCCAGTACGGTCAGGAACAATGAGCAGTTCTTC
V: TRBV4-2; D: TRBD1; J: TRBJ1-2; size: few; CDR3: CASTTGGLNYGYTF; DNA: TGTGCCAGCACGACAGGGGGCCTAAACTATGGCTACACCTTC
V: TRBV4-1; D: TRBD2; J: TRBJ2-1; size: .; CDR3: CASSPQTSGGYNEQFF; DNA: TGCGCCAGCAGCCCACAGACTAGCGGGGGGTACAATGAGCAGTTCTTC
V: TRBV7-6; D: .; J: TRBJ2-1; size: .; CDR3: CASSVRGEQFF; DNA: TGTGCCAGCAGCGTCCGGGGTGAGCAGTTCTTC